This TCR beta chain was recovered during a study of human T cells and chemical hapten exposure (dated by TCRdb to the early 2020s). As for the study more broadly: For sensitization, 2% DPC in acetone was applied to a 2 cm by 2 cm area of upper inner arm skin. Throughout the approximately 22-week study period, patients were also given weekly therapeutic DPC doses on the scalp. Patch testing was done on the upper back using Finn chambers containing 0.01% DPC, and results were scored after 6 days according to International Contact Dermatitis Research Group standards. Most of the patients in the cohort were female, and the cohort covered alopecia areata with under or over 50% scalp involvement, alopecia totalis and alopecia universalis. Libraries were pooled for sequencing, and variation in per-sample TCR yields was attributed mainly to small differences in library volumes within the pool. The study tracked peripheral blood TCR repertoire changes in vivo during primary and secondary sensitization to the hapten diphenylcyclopropenone (DPC) in alopecia patients. Blood samples were taken from patients before sensitization (week 0) and at 2, 6 and about 24 weeks after DPC sensitization. Blood for TCR sequencing was provided by twenty-nine alopecia patients at one to four time points (pre-sensitization, 2, 6 and 24 weeks). Findings and caveats that apply to the study as a whole: All patients had alopecia, a presumed autoimmune disease, so their immune response might differ from that of healthy individuals. No change with DPC sensitization was found in the number of TCRs above 1 in 1000 frequency, and no evidence of global repertoire structure alterations was found. The number of PT1 expanded TCRs positively correlated with patch test score, significant at thresholds 8, 16 and 32 but not 4. After repeated subsampling, changes were observed in the strength of the expansion versus patch-test correlation and in the threshold at which the correlation became significant. Significantly more large CDR3 similarity clusters were formed by expanded TCRs than by pre-sensitization or healthy control sets, consistent with antigen-driven responses.

This clonotype was counted ten times or more. There is no known antigen for this receptor. No base quality information exists; no much larger clone differs at one position. The time point label here, explained by the study, means: pre-sensitization, week 0. Reading the label with the study, this specimen's treatment or condition is: therapeutic diphenylcyclopropenone sensitization with weekly scalp DPC. At every patch-test visit, the blood draw took place before the patch test was put on. To be eligible, patients had to be aged 18 to 70, diagnosed with alopecia and judged suitable for DPC therapy, while pregnant patients were excluded. Total RNA was extracted from unfractionated whole blood that had been collected in Tempus Blood RNA tubes. The method was RACE. The listed sequencing device is NextSeq 500. During library preparation, unique molecular identifiers were attached to individual cDNA molecules so that TCRs could be counted quantitatively and reproducibly. From each blood RNA sample, both TCR alpha and TCR beta chains were sequenced. Per the original workflow: Samples had a median of roughly 99,000 TCRs, with a range from about 20,000 to 690,600. The Decombinator software suite was used to annotate the V, J and CDR3 of the TCR reads. Every sample was subsampled to the same number of TCRs (28,000) for the PS versus PT1 abundance plots. Expanded TCRs were defined as absent before sensitization and observed at least eight times at the 2-week time point. Using fastp trimming at Q25 and MiXCR clonotype assembly, TCRdb reanalyzed the public sequencing data and kept in-frame beta chains. Every distinct CDR3 protein forms one entry, paired with its most common genes and DNA. TCRdb, not the original authors, processed these V and J calls. In this sample the table shows a few hundred thousand distinct CDR3 sequences, about 8.6% of which occur a single time. About 2.1% of the sample goes to the ten largest clones.

The sequences come from whole blood, collected in connection with sensitization to the hapten diphenylcyclopropenone (DPC). This TCR came from a woman aged 40 to 50 with alopecia areata. Some clones in this sample may be carry-over from other donors' samples.

The nucleotides are TGTGCCAGCAGCTTAGTGGGGGGGATAGAGACCCAGTACTTC. It is translated as CASSLVGGIETQYF. The sequence links TRBV11-2 to TRBJ2-5; 7 junctional bases match TRBD2. The germline V gene supplies CDR1 SGHAT and CDR2 FQNNGV. The V end gives up 1 base and the J end 4 bases, leaving 3 bases in the junction not matched to a gene. The CDR3 runs 14 residues from the cysteine to the phenylalanine. Solely the CDR3 DNA is kept, with 42 bases framed from the first base.